One and the same sample provided the 25 T cell receptor beta chains below, sequenced in a study of shared clonotypes between healthy human individuals. The protocol was immunoSEQ multiplex PCR, while the TCRdb copy is restricted to in-frame clones and leaves out a portion. The sample lists around 940,000 clones, 76% occurring once. The sequencing input was memory CD4+ T cells sorted from blood. The subset: CD45RA-negative fraction. These receptors were obtained from a man aged 18 to 30 in good health.

J is TRBJ2-5 and V is TRBV5-1, with no clear D. V was trimmed by 3 bases and J by 5 bases, leaving 8 bases between them. The CDR3 contains 12 residues. The germline V gene has CDR1 SGHRS and CDR2 YFSETQ. This CDR3 is CASSSQSETQYF. The CDR3 coding sequence is TGCGCCAGCAGCTCCCAGTCGGAGACCCAGTACTTC.

J is TRBJ2-1 and V is TRBV7-9, with TRBD2 matching 15 bases. V dropped 6 bases and J dropped 1; count of bases not matched to a gene: 7. The CDR3 is 18 amino acids. Germline CDR1 reads SEHNR; CDR2 reads FQNEAQ (reference sequence). DNA of the CDR3: TGTGCCAGCAGTTCTCTGGGACTAGCGGGAGGTTCCTACAATGAGCAGTTCTTC. Translating gives CASSSLGLAGGSYNEQFF. The whole variable domain, filled in from reference TRBV7-9 and TRBJ2-1, reads DTGVSQNPRHKITKRGQNVTFRCDPISEHNRLYWYRQTLGQGPEFLTYFQNEAQLEKSRLLSDRFSAERPKGSFSTLEIQRTEQGDSAMYLCASSSLGLAGGSYNEQFFGPGTRLTVL.

J is TRBJ2-1 and V is TRBV4-1; D is perhaps TRBD2 (5 bases). The V end lost 0 bases, the J end lost 0 bases, and 12 bases lay between the germline ends. Germline V lookup: CDR1 MGHRA, CDR2 YSYEKL. The CDR3 length is 17 residues. The CDR3 region has the DNA TGCGCCAGCAGCCAAGAAGGGAGCGGAAGCTCCTACAATGAGCAGTTCTTC. Translating gives CASSQEGSGSSYNEQFF.

In this sample, this clone turned up once. The chain is built from TRBV28 and TRBJ2-2, with unresolved D. Trimming left V 2 bases short and J 7 bases short, with 5 bases between. There are 12 residues in the CDR3. CDR1 and CDR2 (germline): MDHEN, SYDVKM. The CDR3 here is CASSLTRGELFF. In nucleotides, the CDR3 is TGTGCCAGCAGTTTAACCCGCGGGGAGCTGTTTTTT.

The sample holds a few counts of this clone. CDR3 in amino acids: CASSPGLAGGNEQFF. The CDR3 bases are TGTGCCAGCAGCCCTGGACTAGCGGGAGGCAATGAGCAGTTCTTC. This chain uses TRBV11-3 with TRBJ2-1, with 14 bases aligning to TRBD2. Germline V gene data show CDR1 as SGHNT and CDR2 as YENEEA. The CDR3 covers 15 residues. V was clipped by 5 bases and J by 6 bases; unmatched bases: 3.

The V gene is TRBV27, the J gene TRBJ2-3, with 7 nucleotides matching TRBD1. V was pared by 3 bases and J by 1 base, with 4 bases of the junction left unmatched. The CDR3 is made up of 15 amino acids. In germline, CDR1 is MNHEY, CDR2 SMNVEV (reference sequence). In DNA, the CDR3 is TGTGCCAGCAGTTTGGGACAGACAGGCACAGATACGCAGTATTTT. Its protein is CASSLGQTGTDTQYF.

The V gene is TRBV5-6, the J gene TRBJ2-2, with D unresolved. V was shortened by 0 bases and J by 7 bases, with 10 bases between the two germline ends. This CDR3 has 14 residues. Germline-derived CDR1 and CDR2 are SGHDT and YYEEEE. The CDR3 DNA reads as TGTGCCAGCAGCTTGGACACCTACGGCGGGGAGCTGTTTTTT. Protein: CASSLDTYGGELFF.

V and J are TRBV21-1 and TRBJ2-7; the table's TRBD1 call for D was not verified on the DNA. TRBV21-1 is classified as a pseudogene. The CDR3 runs 16 residues. CDR3 in amino acids: CASSAQSRGQRYEQYF. DNA of the CDR3: TGTGCCAGCAGCGCCCAATCTCGGGGACAGAGATACGAGCAGTACTTC.

The gene calls are TRBV7-2 and TRBJ2-1; 7 nucleotides agree with TRBD1. Germline CDR1 SGHTA, CDR2 FQGNSA. V was clipped by 1 base and J by 4 bases; unmatched bases: 4. The CDR3 extends over 15 amino acids. CDR3 DNA sequence: TGTGCCAGCAGCTTAGTAAGGGGGCGTTACAATGAGCAGTTCTTC. As protein: CASSLVRGRYNEQFF.

This clone was detected only a few times. This rearrangement joins TRBV7-3 to TRBJ1-6, with D perhaps TRBD1 (5 bases). The germline V gene encodes CDR1 SGHTA and CDR2 FQGTGA. Deletions cut 5 bases from V and 8 bases from J, with 13 bases between. The CDR3 has 14 amino acids. The CDR3 DNA follows: TGTGCCAGCAGCCGAGGGTTGACAGATTCACCCCTCCACTTT. It specifies CASSRGLTDSPLHF.

The V gene is TRBV28, the J gene TRBJ2-5, with D maybe TRBD1 (6 bases). V lost 3 bases, J lost 2 bases, and 13 bases lay in between. This CDR3 has 15 residues. Germline assignment: CDR1 MDHEN and CDR2 SYDVKM. For the CDR3, the DNA is TGTGCCAGCAGTTTTCAGGGGTTGGGGCAAGAGACCCAGTACTTC. This sequence encodes CASSFQGLGQETQYF. Full variable domain (remainder filled in from reference TRBV28 and TRBJ2-5): DVKVTQSSRYLVKRTGEKVFLECVQDMDHENMFWYRQDPGLGLRLIYFSYDVKMKEKGDIPEGYSVSREKKERFSLILESASTNQTSMYLCASSFQGLGQETQYFGPGTRLLVL.

The V call is TRBV18, the J call TRBJ2-1; the D is unclear. The CDR3 runs 14 residues. V lost 1 base, J lost 4 bases, and 8 bases lay in between. The germline V gene has CDR1 KGHSH and CDR2 LQKENI. CDR3 bases: TGTGCCAGCTCACCACTAGAGTTTTACAATGAGCAGTTCTTC. Translated: CASSPLEFYNEQFF.

V usage is TRBV28 and J usage is TRBJ1-2; D possibly corresponds to TRBD1 (5 bases). Trimming stripped 11 bases from V and 2 bases from J, with 18 bases between. This CDR3 is built from 14 residues. Germline V lookup: CDR1 MDHEN, CDR2 SYDVKM. This CDR3 is CACRDSITNYGYTF. CDR3 sequence (DNA): TGTGCCTGCCGGGACTCCATTACGAACTATGGCTACACCTTC.

CDR3 sequence (DNA): TGCGCCAGCACACGGGATTTGAATGAAAAACTGTTTTTT. Protein sequence: CASTRDLNEKLFF. The chain carries TRBV5-1 and TRBJ1-4; D is uncertain. Germline V CDR1 and CDR2: SGHRS, YFSETQ. Trimming left V 6 bases short and J 5 bases short, with 11 bases between. This CDR3 is built from 13 residues.

In this sample, this clone turned up a few times. The CDR3 region has the DNA TGTGCCAGCAGTTCCACCGGGCCCGTTCGGAAAGCTTTCTTT. Its translation is CASSSTGPVRKAFF. The V call is TRBV7-9, the J call TRBJ1-1; D gene uncertain. CDR3 size: 14 residues. V dropped 6 bases and J dropped 9 bases, with 20 bases sitting between them. Per germline, CDR1 SEHNR and CDR2 FQNEAQ (reference sequence). Using reference TRBV7-9 and TRBJ1-1 for the parts outside the CDR3, the full variable domain is DTGVSQNPRHKITKRGQNVTFRCDPISEHNRLYWYRQTLGQGPEFLTYFQNEAQLEKSRLLSDRFSAERPKGSFSTLEIQRTEQGDSAMYLCASSSTGPVRKAFFGQGTRLTVV.

This chain uses TRBV7-9 with TRBJ2-3; either TRBD1 or TRBD2 may supply D (5 bases each). Germline V gene data show CDR1 as SEHNR and CDR2 as FQNEAQ (reference sequence). The CDR3 consists of 14 residues. Trimming took off 2 bases at V and 4 bases at J, with 10 bases between the two ends. DNA for the CDR3: TGTGCCAGCAGCTTACTCGGGACGGCAGATACGCAGTATTTT. Translating it yields CASSLLGTADTQYF. The full variable domain, in which reference TRBV7-9 and TRBJ2-3 provide the parts outside the CDR3, is DTGVSQNPRHKITKRGQNVTFRCDPISEHNRLYWYRQTLGQGPEFLTYFQNEAQLEKSRLLSDRFSAERPKGSFSTLEIQRTEQGDSAMYLCASSLLGTADTQYFGPGTRLTVL.

The chain has TRBV28 and TRBJ2-7; 10 positions match TRBD1. This CDR3 has 14 residues. Germline CDR1 is MDHEN and CDR2 is SYDVKM. With V trimmed by 5 bases and J by 6 bases, 7 bases remained unmatched. The CDR3 coding sequence is TGTGCCAGCAGTCCTGGGGACAGGGGCAGCGAGCAGTACTTC. Translated, it gives CASSPGDRGSEQYF. Looking up the rest from reference TRBV28 and TRBJ2-7 gives the full variable domain: DVKVTQSSRYLVKRTGEKVFLECVQDMDHENMFWYRQDPGLGLRLIYFSYDVKMKEKGDIPEGYSVSREKKERFSLILESASTNQTSMYLCASSPGDRGSEQYFGPGTRLTVT.

This clone was observed a handful of times. The J gene is TRBJ2-7, the V gene TRBV7-6; TRBD1 matches 8 bases. The germline V gene has CDR1 SGHVS and CDR2 FNYEAQ. V shed 5 bases and J 2 bases; nucleotides not matched to a gene: 5. The CDR3 runs to 14 residues. The CDR3 region is CASSQGQGAYEQYF. The CDR3, as DNA: TGTGCCAGCAGCCAAGGACAGGGAGCCTACGAGCAGTACTTC.

The V call is TRBV19, the J call TRBJ1-2; perhaps TRBD1 as D (6 bases). The V gene's germline CDR1 is LNHDA and CDR2 SQIVND (reference sequence). Trimming left V 5 bases short and J 5 bases short, with 18 bases between. The CDR3 has 15 residues. The DNA of the CDR3 is TGTGCCAGTAGTCCCCCCACCGGGGACAATTATGGCTACACCTTC. Translating gives CASSPPTGDNYGYTF.

The rearrangement uses TRBV19 and TRBJ2-5; D is undetermined. V gave up 8 bases and J gave up 9 bases, with 19 bases separating them. The CDR3 has 13 amino acids. Germline V gene data show CDR1 as LNHDA and CDR2 as SQIVND (reference sequence). DNA of the CDR3: TGTGCCAGTCGCCGTGGGGTGGAGACGGCCCAGTACTTC. The encoded protein is CASRRGVETAQYF.

V gene TRBV9 combines with J gene TRBJ2-3, with 8 bases fitting TRBD2. CDR1 SGDLS and CDR2 YYNGEE come from the germline V gene. The junction had 11 bases not matched to a gene; V was cut back by 2 bases and J by 6 bases. The CDR3 runs to 16 residues. The CDR3 loop reads CASSVGTRVSGDTQYF. The DNA for the CDR3 is TGTGCCAGCAGCGTCGGGACTAGAGTAAGCGGTGATACGCAGTATTTT.

The chain combines TRBV25-1 with TRBJ2-5, with D possibly TRBD1 on 6 matching bases. Trimming left V 3 bases short and J 4 bases short, with 9 bases between. This CDR3 has 13 amino acids. CDR1 MGHDK and CDR2 SYGVNS come from the germline V gene. The CDR3 region has the DNA TGTGCCAGCAGTGAGGGGGCACCAGAGACCCAGTACTTC. It translates to CASSEGAPETQYF.

The rearrangement links TRBV7-2 to TRBJ1-2, with D possibly matching TRBD1 (5 bases). The germline CDR1 and CDR2 sequences are SGHTA and FQGNSA. This CDR3 spans 15 amino acids. Trimming removed 0 bases from V and 1 base from J, with 9 bases in between. CDR3 in amino acids: CASSLATDRNYGYTF. CDR3 sequence (DNA): TGTGCCAGCAGCTTAGCGACAGACCGTAACTATGGCTACACCTTC.

The chain carries TRBV5-1 and TRBJ2-5; TRBD2 agrees at 8 bases. After removal of 6 bases from V and 3 bases from J, the junction contained 10 bases not matched to a gene. This CDR3 comprises 15 residues. Germline V gene lookup returns CDR1 SGHRS and CDR2 YFSETQ. The CDR3 loop is CASTRGGGPEETQYF. As DNA, the CDR3 is TGCGCCAGCACCCGAGGCGGGGGGCCAGAAGAGACCCAGTACTTC.

V usage is TRBV5-1 and J usage is TRBJ2-3; no definite D call. CDR1 is SGHRS, CDR2 YFSETQ, per germline. V was trimmed by 0 bases and J by 3 bases, leaving 8 bases between them. The length of the CDR3 is 14 residues. This chain's CDR3 is CASSLGLKTDTQYF. In DNA form, the CDR3 reads TGCGCCAGCAGCTTGGGACTGAAGACAGATACGCAGTATTTT.